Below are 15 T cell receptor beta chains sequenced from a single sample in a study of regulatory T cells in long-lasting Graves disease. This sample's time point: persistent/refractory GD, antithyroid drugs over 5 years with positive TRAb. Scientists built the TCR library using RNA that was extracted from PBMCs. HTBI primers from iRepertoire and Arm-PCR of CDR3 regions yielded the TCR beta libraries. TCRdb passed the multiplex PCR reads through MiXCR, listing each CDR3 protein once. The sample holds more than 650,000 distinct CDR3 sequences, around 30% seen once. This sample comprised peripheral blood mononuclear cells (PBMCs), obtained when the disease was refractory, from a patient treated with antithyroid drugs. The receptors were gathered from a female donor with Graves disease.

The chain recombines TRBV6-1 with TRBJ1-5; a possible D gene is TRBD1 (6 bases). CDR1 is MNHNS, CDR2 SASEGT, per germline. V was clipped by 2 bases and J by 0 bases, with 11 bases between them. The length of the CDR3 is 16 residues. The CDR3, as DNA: TGTGCCAGCAGTGAATCGGACAGACCTAGCAATCAGCCCCAGCATTTT. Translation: CASSESDRPSNQPQHF.

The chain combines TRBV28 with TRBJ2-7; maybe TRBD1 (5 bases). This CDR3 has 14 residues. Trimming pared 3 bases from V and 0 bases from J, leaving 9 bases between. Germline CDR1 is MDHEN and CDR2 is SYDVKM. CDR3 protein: CASSFGAASYEQYF. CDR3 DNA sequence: TGTGCCAGCAGTTTTGGGGCCGCCTCCTACGAGCAGTACTTC.

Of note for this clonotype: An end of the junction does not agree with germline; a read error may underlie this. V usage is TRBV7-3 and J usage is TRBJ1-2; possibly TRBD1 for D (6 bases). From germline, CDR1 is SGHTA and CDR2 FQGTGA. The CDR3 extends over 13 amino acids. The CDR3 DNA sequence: TGTGTCAGCAGCTCTGCGGGGGGCGACGGCTACACCTTC. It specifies CVSSSAGGDGYTF.

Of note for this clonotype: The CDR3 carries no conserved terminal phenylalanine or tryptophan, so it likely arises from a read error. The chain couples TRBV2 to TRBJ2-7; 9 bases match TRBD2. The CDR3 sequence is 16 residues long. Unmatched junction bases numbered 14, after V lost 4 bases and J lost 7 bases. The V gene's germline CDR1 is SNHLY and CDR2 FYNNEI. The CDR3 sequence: CASSGGRVAGVGEQYL. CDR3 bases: TGTGCCAGCAGTGGAGGGCGAGTAGCGGGAGTAGGAGAGCAGTACCTC.

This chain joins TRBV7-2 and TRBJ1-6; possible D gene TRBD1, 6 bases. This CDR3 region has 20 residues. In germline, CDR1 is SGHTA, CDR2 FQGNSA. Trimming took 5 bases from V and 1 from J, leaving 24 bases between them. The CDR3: CASSQSWRGFSRSYNSPLHF. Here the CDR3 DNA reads TGTGCCAGCAGCCAGAGTTGGAGGGGGTTTAGTCGATCCTATAATTCACCCCTCCACTTT.

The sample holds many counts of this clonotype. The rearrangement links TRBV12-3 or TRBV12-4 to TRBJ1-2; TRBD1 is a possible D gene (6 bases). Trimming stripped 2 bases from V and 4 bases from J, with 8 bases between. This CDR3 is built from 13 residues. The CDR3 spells CASSLQGTYGYTF. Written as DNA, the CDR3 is TGTGCCAGCAGTTTACAGGGGACCTATGGCTACACCTTC.

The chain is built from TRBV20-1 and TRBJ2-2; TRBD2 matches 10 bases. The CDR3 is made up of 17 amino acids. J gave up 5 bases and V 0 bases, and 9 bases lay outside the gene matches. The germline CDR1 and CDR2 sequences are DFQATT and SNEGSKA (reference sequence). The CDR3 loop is CSARDSLAGVRTGELFF. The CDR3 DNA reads TGCAGTGCTAGAGATTCGCTAGCGGGAGTTAGGACCGGGGAGCTGTTTTTT.

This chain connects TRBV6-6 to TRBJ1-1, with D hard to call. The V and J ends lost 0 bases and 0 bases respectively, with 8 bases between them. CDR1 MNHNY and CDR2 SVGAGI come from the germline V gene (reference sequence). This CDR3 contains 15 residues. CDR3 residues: CASSYSMSVNTEAFF. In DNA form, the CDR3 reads TGTGCCAGCAGTTACTCGATGTCAGTGAACACTGAAGCTTTCTTT.

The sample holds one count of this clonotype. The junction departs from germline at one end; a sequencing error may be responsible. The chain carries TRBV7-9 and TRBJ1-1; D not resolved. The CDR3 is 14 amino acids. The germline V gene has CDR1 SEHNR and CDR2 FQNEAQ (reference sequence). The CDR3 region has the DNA TGCGCCAGCAGCCAAGATATCGCGAACACTGAAGCTTTCTTT. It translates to CASSQDIANTEAFF.

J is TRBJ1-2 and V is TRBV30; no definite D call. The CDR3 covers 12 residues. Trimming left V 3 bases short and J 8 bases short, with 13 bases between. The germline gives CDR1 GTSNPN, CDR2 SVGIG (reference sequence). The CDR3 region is CAWRSGQHGYTF. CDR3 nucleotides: TGTGCCTGGAGAAGCGGTCAACACGGCTACACCTTC.

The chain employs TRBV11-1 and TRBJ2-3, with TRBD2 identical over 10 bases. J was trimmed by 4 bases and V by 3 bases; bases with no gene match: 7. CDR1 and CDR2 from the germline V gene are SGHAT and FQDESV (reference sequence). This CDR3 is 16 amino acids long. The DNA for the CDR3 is TGTGCCAGCAGCTTGACCCGACTAGCGGGCGCAGATACGCAGTATTTT. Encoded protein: CASSLTRLAGADTQYF.

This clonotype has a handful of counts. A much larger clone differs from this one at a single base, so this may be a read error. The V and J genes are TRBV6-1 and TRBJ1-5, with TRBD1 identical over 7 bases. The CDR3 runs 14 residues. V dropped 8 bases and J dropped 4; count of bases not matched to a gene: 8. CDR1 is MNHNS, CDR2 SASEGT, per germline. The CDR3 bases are TGTGCCAGCGGCCCCCGACAGGGTAATCAGCCCCAGCATTTT. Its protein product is CASGPRQGNQPQHF.

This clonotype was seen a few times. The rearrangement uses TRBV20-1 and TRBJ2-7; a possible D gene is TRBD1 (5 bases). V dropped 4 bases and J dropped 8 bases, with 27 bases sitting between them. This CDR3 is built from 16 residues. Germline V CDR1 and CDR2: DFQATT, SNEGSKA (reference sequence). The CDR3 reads CSAMSLVAGLYPQQYF. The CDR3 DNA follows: TGCAGTGCTATGAGCCTTGTGGCAGGGCTTTACCCCCAGCAGTACTTC.

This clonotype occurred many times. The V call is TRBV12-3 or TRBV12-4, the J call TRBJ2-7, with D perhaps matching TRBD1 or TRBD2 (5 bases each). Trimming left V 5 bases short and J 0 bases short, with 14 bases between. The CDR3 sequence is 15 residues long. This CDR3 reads CASSHSGRNSYEQYF. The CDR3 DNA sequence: TGTGCCAGCAGTCACTCGGGACGCAACTCCTACGAGCAGTACTTC.

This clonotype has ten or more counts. As DNA, the CDR3 is TGTGCCAGCAGCCCTAGGGGGGGGACGGCCAGCTCCTACGAGCAGTACTTC. Protein: CASSPRGGTASSYEQYF. The V and J genes are TRBV11-2 and TRBJ2-7; a possible D gene is TRBD2 (7 bases). CDR3 size: 17 residues. Germline V gene sequence: CDR1 SGHAT, CDR2 FQNNGV. With 5 bases removed from V and 0 bases from J, the gap between germline ends came to 20 bases.